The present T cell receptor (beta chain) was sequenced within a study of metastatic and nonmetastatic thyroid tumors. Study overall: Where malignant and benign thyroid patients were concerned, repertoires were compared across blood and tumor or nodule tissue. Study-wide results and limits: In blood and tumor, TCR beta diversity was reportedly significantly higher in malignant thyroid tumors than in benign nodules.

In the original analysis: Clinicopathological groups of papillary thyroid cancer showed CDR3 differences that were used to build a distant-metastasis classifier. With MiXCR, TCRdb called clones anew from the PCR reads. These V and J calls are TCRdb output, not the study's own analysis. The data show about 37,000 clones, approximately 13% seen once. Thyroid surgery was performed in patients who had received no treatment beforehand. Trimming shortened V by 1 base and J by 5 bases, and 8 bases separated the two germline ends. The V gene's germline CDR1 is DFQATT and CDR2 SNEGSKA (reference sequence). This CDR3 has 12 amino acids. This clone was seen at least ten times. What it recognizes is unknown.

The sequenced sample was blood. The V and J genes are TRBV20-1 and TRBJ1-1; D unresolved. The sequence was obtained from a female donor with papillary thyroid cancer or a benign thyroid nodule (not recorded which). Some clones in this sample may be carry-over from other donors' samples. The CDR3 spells CSARVGETEAFF. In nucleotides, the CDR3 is TGCAGTGCTAGAGTCGGGGAAACTGAAGCTTTCTTT.